Following are 14 T cell receptor beta chains from one sample sequenced in a study of a mutant IDH1 vaccine in newly diagnosed glioma. Clones were sequenced by immunoSEQ multiplex PCR, and TCRdb holds only the in-frame ones, with some missing. This sample has 30,000 to 35,000 clones, with roughly 89% found just once. Regarding time point: week 47, end of study. Each vaccine dose was 300 ug of mutant IDH1 20-mer peptide, with topical imiquimod. The antigens these receptors bind are not known. The sample here was PBMCs, taken from a glioma patient whose treatment included an IDH1 peptide vaccine. These receptors came from a man in his forties with glioma.

The rearrangement joins TRBV6-5 to TRBJ2-2; D possibly matches TRBD1 or TRBD2 (6 bases each). Between the trimmed V and J ends, which lost 2 bases and 5 bases, there was a span of 15 bases. CDR1 MNHEY and CDR2 SVGAGI come from the germline V gene. This CDR3 comprises 16 residues. CDR3 loop: CASSYVRGPGTGELFF. The CDR3 nucleotides are TGTGCCAGCAGTTACGTACGGGGGCCGGGAACCGGGGAGCTGTTTTTT.

This chain joins TRBV5-4 and TRBJ2-3; the D is unclear. Germline-derived CDR1 and CDR2 are SGHNT and YYREEE (reference sequence). V was pared by 0 bases and J by 7 bases, with 12 bases between. The CDR3 sequence is 14 residues long. The CDR3 DNA reads TGTGCCAGCAGCTTGGGTCTAGGAGCAAATACGCAGTATTTT. This codes for CASSLGLGANTQYF.

The chain recombines TRBV27 with TRBJ1-2, with D possibly being TRBD1 (5 bases). The CDR3 consists of 14 residues. V was trimmed by 5 bases and J by 4 bases, leaving 14 bases between them. Germline V gene sequence: CDR1 MNHEY, CDR2 SMNVEV (reference sequence). CDR3 sequence (DNA): TGTGCCAGCAGTCCGGGGACCGGTCTCTATGGCTACACCTTC. Translation: CASSPGTGLYGYTF.

CDR3 region: CASSPPGQIWGYTF. For the CDR3, the DNA is TGTGCCAGCTCACCCCCGGGACAGATTTGGGGCTACACCTTC. V and J are TRBV18 and TRBJ1-2; 7 bases match TRBD1. Germline-derived CDR1 and CDR2 are KGHSH and LQKENI. The CDR3 extends over 14 amino acids. V gave up 3 bases and J gave up 8 bases; unmatched junction bases: 9. Using reference TRBV18 and TRBJ1-2 for the parts outside the CDR3, the full variable domain is NAGVMQNPRHLVRRRGQEARLRCSPMKGHSHVYWYRQLPEEGLKFMVYLQKENIIDESGMPKERFSAEFPKEGPSILRIQQVVRGDSAAYFCASSPPGQIWGYTFGSGTRLTVV.

In its sample, this clone was seen once. The rearrangement joins TRBV19 to TRBJ2-6; maybe TRBD2 (5 bases). The CDR3 runs 17 residues. V gave up 3 bases and J gave up 4 bases, with 16 bases separating them. Germline loops: CDR1 LNHDA, CDR2 SQIVND (reference sequence). CDR3 nucleotide sequence: TGTGCCAGTAGTATTGGGAGAACCCCAGCCGGGGCCAACGTCCTGACTTTC. Encoded protein: CASSIGRTPAGANVLTF.

The chain has TRBV19 and TRBJ2-7; possible D gene TRBD2, 6 bases. The CDR3 has 15 residues. The germline V gene encodes CDR1 LNHDA and CDR2 SQIVND (reference sequence). The V end lost 5 bases, the J end lost 1 base, and 15 bases lay between the germline ends. The CDR3 loop is CASSSRGGSSYEQYF. The CDR3 DNA is TGTGCCAGTAGTTCAAGGGGAGGTTCATCCTACGAGCAGTACTTC.

The V and J genes are TRBV28 and TRBJ1-5; D remains unclear. The CDR3 spans 13 residues. V was trimmed by 4 bases and J by 1 base, leaving 5 bases between them. In germline, CDR1 is MDHEN, CDR2 SYDVKM. Written as DNA, the CDR3 is TGTGCCAGCAGTTATGTGAGCAATCAGCCCCAGCATTTT. This gives the protein CASSYVSNQPQHF.

The V call is TRBV29-1, the J call TRBJ1-1; D is perhaps TRBD1 (5 bases). The germline V and J ends were trimmed by 4 bases and 1 base, with 16 bases remaining between them. This CDR3 has 15 amino acids. Germline V gene sequence: CDR1 SQVTM, CDR2 ANQGSEA. The CDR3 bases are TGCAGCGTTGTCGGGGCGGAGGGGTGGAACACTGAAGCTTTCTTT. Its protein is CSVVGAEGWNTEAFF.

The gene calls are TRBV7-8 and TRBJ1-1, with D unclear. Germline-derived CDR1 and CDR2 are SGHVS and FQNEAQ. The length of the CDR3 is 14 residues. Trimming took 1 base from V and 0 from J, leaving 6 bases between them. In DNA form, the CDR3 reads TGTGCCAGCAGCTTAGGACGTCTGAACACTGAAGCTTTCTTT. Amino acids: CASSLGRLNTEAFF.

The rearrangement joins TRBV28 to TRBJ1-4; 7 bases agree with TRBD1. The CDR3 sequence is 12 residues long. Germline-derived CDR1 and CDR2 are MDHEN and SYDVKM. J gave up 5 bases and V 8 bases, and 2 bases lay outside the gene matches. CDR3 DNA: TGTGCCAGCCGACAGGGAAATGAAAAACTGTTTTTT. This translates into CASRQGNEKLFF. Full variable domain (rest looked up from reference TRBV28 and TRBJ1-4): DVKVTQSSRYLVKRTGEKVFLECVQDMDHENMFWYRQDPGLGLRLIYFSYDVKMKEKGDIPEGYSVSREKKERFSLILESASTNQTSMYLCASRQGNEKLFFGSGTQLSVL.

J is TRBJ2-2 and V is TRBV15, with 7 positions matching TRBD2. The CDR3 extends over 15 amino acids. Germline V gene lookup returns CDR1 LNHNV and CDR2 YYDKDF (reference sequence). The V segment lost 6 bases and the J segment 2 bases; nucleotides outside the gene matches: 6. The CDR3 reads CATSFLAENTGELFF. CDR3 nucleotide sequence: TGTGCCACCAGTTTCCTAGCGGAAAACACCGGGGAGCTGTTTTTT.

J is TRBJ2-1 and V is TRBV11-3; a possible D gene is TRBD1 (5 bases). The CDR3 has 15 residues. Trimming removed 5 bases from V and 0 bases from J, with 11 bases in between. Germline V gene lookup returns CDR1 SGHNT and CDR2 YENEEA. DNA of the CDR3: TGTGCCAGCAGCCGGACACTGAGCTCCTACAATGAGCAGTTCTTC. This encodes CASSRTLSSYNEQFF.

V usage is TRBV27 and J usage is TRBJ1-2, with 9 bases identical to TRBD1. V lost 4 bases and J lost 8; bases outside the gene matches: 11. Germline lookup yields CDR1 MNHEY and CDR2 SMNVEV (reference sequence). This CDR3 has 15 residues. The CDR3 loop reads CASSSDWTGAGGYTF. The CDR3 DNA reads TGTGCCAGCAGTTCAGACTGGACAGGGGCTGGGGGCTACACCTTC.

The chain links TRBV9 to TRBJ1-2, with D uncertain. The CDR3 sequence is 13 residues long. From germline, CDR1 is SGDLS and CDR2 YYNGEE. The V gene lost 3 bases and the J gene lost 4 bases, with 10 bases spanning the gap. In nucleotides, the CDR3 is TGTGCCAGCAGCGAAGGCTCTGGCTATGGCTACACCTTC. It yields the protein CASSEGSGYGYTF.